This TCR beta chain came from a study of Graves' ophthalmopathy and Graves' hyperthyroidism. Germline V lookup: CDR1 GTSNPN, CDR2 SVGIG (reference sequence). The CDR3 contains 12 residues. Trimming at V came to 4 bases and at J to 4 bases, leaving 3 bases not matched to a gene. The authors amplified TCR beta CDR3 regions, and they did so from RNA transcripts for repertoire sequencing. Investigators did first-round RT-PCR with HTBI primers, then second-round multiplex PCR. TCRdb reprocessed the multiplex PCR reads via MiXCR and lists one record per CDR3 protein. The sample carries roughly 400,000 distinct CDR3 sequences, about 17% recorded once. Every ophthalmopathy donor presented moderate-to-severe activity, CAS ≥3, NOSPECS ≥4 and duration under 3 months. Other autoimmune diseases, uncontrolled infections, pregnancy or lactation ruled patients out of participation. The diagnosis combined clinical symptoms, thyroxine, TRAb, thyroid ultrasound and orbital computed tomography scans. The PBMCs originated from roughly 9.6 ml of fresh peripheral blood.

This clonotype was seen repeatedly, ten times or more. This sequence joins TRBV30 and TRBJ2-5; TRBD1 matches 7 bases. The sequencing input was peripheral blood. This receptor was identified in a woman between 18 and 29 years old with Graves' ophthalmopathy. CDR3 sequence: CAWIQGTETQYF. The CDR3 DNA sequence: TGTGCCTGGATACAGGGGACAGAGACCCAGTACTTC.